Listed here are 16 T cell receptor beta chains from one sample, sequenced in a study of PD-1 blockade in classical Hodgkin lymphoma. Time point specified: cycle 4 day 1 (C4D1), after six to seven weeks of nivolumab. Exposure to brentuximab vedotin varied, and each patient had relapsed following autologous stem cell transplantation. Sequenced by immunoSEQ multiplex PCR; TCRdb stores in-frame clones only, minus some. The data show around 23,000 clones, 85% seen once. Here the sequenced sample was peripheral blood mononuclear cells (PBMCs), taken before the fourth cycle of nivolumab. Receptors originate from a human donor with classical Hodgkin lymphoma.

The V call is TRBV6-5, the J call TRBJ1-5; D unresolved. CDR1 is MNHEY and CDR2 is SVGAGI in the germline V gene. The germline V and J ends were trimmed by 1 base and 10 bases, with 14 bases remaining between them. There are 14 residues in the CDR3. The chain's CDR3 is CASSYLGLNSPQHF. CDR3 coding DNA: TGTGCCAGCAGTTACTTGGGCCTGAACAGCCCCCAGCATTTT.

This clone appeared a few times. The V call is TRBV30, the J call TRBJ1-5, with a tentative D call TRBD1 (5 bases). Germline V gene sequence: CDR1 GTSNPN, CDR2 SVGIG (reference sequence). There are 17 residues in the CDR3. Trimming took 2 bases from V and 1 from J, leaving 18 bases between them. The DNA of the CDR3 is TGTGCCTGGAGTTCGCCCGGGACCTTCCGGAGCAATCAGCCCCAGCATTTT. Encoded protein: CAWSSPGTFRSNQPQHF. Combining the CDR3 with reference TRBV30 and TRBJ1-5 gives the whole variable domain SQTIHQWPATLVQPVGSPLSLECTVEGTSNPNLYWYRQAAGRGLQLLFYSVGIGQISSEVPQNLSASRPQDRQFILSSKKLLLSDSGFYLCAWSSPGTFRSNQPQHFGDGTRLSIL.

This clone was observed once. V and J are TRBV9 and TRBJ1-3, with D hard to call. Looked up from germline, CDR1 is SGDLS and CDR2 is YYNGEE. V gave up 2 bases and J gave up 4 bases, with 19 bases separating them. The CDR3 contains 17 residues. Written as DNA, the CDR3 is TGTGCCAGCAGCGTTAGACCGACTCCGATGGGGGGAAACACCATATATTTT. Its protein product is CASSVRPTPMGGNTIYF.

This chain uses TRBV4-3 with TRBJ2-2; 8 bases match TRBD2. Germline-derived CDR1 and CDR2 are LGHNA and YSLEER. The junction had 14 bases not matched to a gene; V was cut back by 0 bases and J by 8 bases. This CDR3 has 18 residues. Written as DNA, the CDR3 is TGCGCCAGCAGCCAAGATTTAGTAGCGGGGCCGCGTTCGGGGGAGCTGTTTTTT. It yields the protein CASSQDLVAGPRSGELFF.

This clone was recorded only once. The chain carries TRBV2 and TRBJ2-3; D perhaps matches TRBD1 (5 bases). The CDR3 covers 15 residues. Germline V gene sequence: CDR1 SNHLY, CDR2 FYNNEI. V dropped 10 bases and J dropped 0 bases, with 17 bases sitting between them. CDR3 residues: CATIRQSPSTDTQYF. DNA for the CDR3: TGTGCCACCATCAGACAGTCCCCTAGCACAGATACGCAGTATTTT.

The chain joins TRBV19 to TRBJ2-5; TRBD1 or TRBD2 may be the D gene (5 bases each). The CDR3 has 14 residues. With 3 bases removed from V and 4 bases from J, the gap between germline ends came to 12 bases. CDR1 is LNHDA, CDR2 SQIVND, per germline (reference sequence). CDR3 protein: CASSMVGAGETQYF. In DNA, the CDR3 is TGTGCCAGTAGTATGGTCGGGGCGGGAGAGACCCAGTACTTC.

The chain joins TRBV7-2 to TRBJ1-3; D uncertain. Germline values: CDR1 SGHTA, CDR2 FQGNSA. The CDR3 is 12 amino acids. Deletions cut 4 bases from V and 8 bases from J, with 9 bases between. This chain's CDR3 is CASSWVRDTIYF. The CDR3 region has the DNA TGTGCCAGCAGCTGGGTACGGGACACCATATATTTT.

V is TRBV14 and J is TRBJ2-7; either TRBD1 or TRBD2 may supply D (5 bases each). The CDR3 spans 15 residues. V was pared by 4 bases and J by 0 bases, with 13 bases between. CDR1 and CDR2 from the germline V gene are SGHDN and FVKESK. CDR3 loop: CASSPLWGSSYEQYF. The CDR3 DNA reads as TGTGCCAGCAGCCCCCTGTGGGGGAGCTCCTACGAGCAGTACTTC.

The V gene is TRBV7-8, the J gene TRBJ2-2; 8 positions match TRBD2. Per the germline V gene, CDR1 is SGHVS and CDR2 is FQNEAQ. V lost 0 bases, J lost 0 bases, and 3 bases stayed unmatched. The CDR3 runs to 17 residues. The CDR3 reads CASSLASGVANTGELFF. CDR3 coding DNA: TGTGCCAGCAGCTTAGCTAGCGGGGTCGCGAACACCGGGGAGCTGTTTTTT.

This rearrangement joins TRBV19 to TRBJ1-2; a possible D gene is TRBD1 (6 bases). V was shortened by 4 bases and J by 10 bases, with 16 bases between the two germline ends. The germline gives CDR1 LNHDA, CDR2 SQIVND (reference sequence). The CDR3 spans 13 residues. The CDR3 DNA reads TGTGCCAGTAGTACCGGGACAAGATCTGTCTACACCTTC. Amino acid sequence: CASSTGTRSVYTF.

V is TRBV7-6 and J is TRBJ2-7; the D gene is possibly TRBD2 (6 bases). Trimming took 5 bases from V and 5 from J, leaving 19 bases between them. The CDR3 is made up of 15 amino acids. Germline values: CDR1 SGHVS, CDR2 FNYEAQ. The CDR3 nucleotides read TGTGCCAGCAGCCCCTCACCTGGGGGAGGAAACGAGCAGTACTTC. Protein: CASSPSPGGGNEQYF.

This rearrangement joins TRBV7-3 to TRBJ2-2, with D possibly being TRBD1 or TRBD2 (5 bases each). V was cut by 5 bases and J by 3 bases, with 7 bases left in between. Germline V CDR1 and CDR2: SGHTA, FQGTGA. CDR3 size: 13 residues. CDR3 bases: TGTGCCAGCAGCCCGGGACACACCGGGGAGCTGTTTTTT. Its protein product is CASSPGHTGELFF.

The rearrangement joins TRBV19 to TRBJ1-2; D unresolved. The length of the CDR3 is 12 residues. CDR1 is LNHDA and CDR2 is SQIVND in the germline V gene (reference sequence). Trimming left V 1 base short and J 7 bases short, with 7 bases between. The CDR3 here is CASSIAKSGYTF. In DNA form, the CDR3 reads TGTGCCAGTAGTATAGCAAAGAGTGGCTACACCTTC.

The V and J genes are TRBV6-5 and TRBJ2-2; D possibly corresponds to TRBD1 (6 bases). Germline V gene data show CDR1 as MNHEY and CDR2 as SVGAGI. CDR3 length: 15 amino acids. Trimming left V 6 bases short and J 0 bases short, with 11 bases between. CDR3 bases: TGTGCCAGCAGGTCGACAGGCGCGAACACCGGGGAGCTGTTTTTT. Translated, it gives CASRSTGANTGELFF.

Here the CDR3 reads CASSGVGSGANVLTF. The CDR3 region has the DNA TGTGCCAGCAGTGGCGTCGGCTCTGGGGCCAACGTCCTGACTTTC. V gene TRBV25-1 combines with J gene TRBJ2-6, with D hard to call. The CDR3 consists of 15 residues. The V end lost 4 bases, the J end lost 0 bases, and 7 bases lay between the germline ends. Germline V gene lookup returns CDR1 MGHDK and CDR2 SYGVNS.

This clone was seen more than once but under ten times. The rearrangement joins TRBV6-5 to TRBJ2-7, with unresolved D. V shed 0 bases and J shed 3 bases, with 6 bases lying between them. From germline, CDR1 is MNHEY and CDR2 SVGAGI. This CDR3 comprises 13 residues. The CDR3 loop reads CASSYSEFYEQYF. The CDR3, as DNA: TGTGCCAGCAGTTACTCGGAGTTCTACGAGCAGTACTTC.